This paragraph covers one T cell receptor (beta chain) sequence. Antigen specificity is unknown. The germline gives CDR1 SEHNR, CDR2 FQNEAQ (reference sequence). The CDR3 spans 13 residues. Trimming stripped 3 bases from V and 11 bases from J, with 14 bases between. The sample belongs to a study of T cell repertoires in cytomegalovirus infection. TCRdb re-called the reads through MiXCR, storing one row per CDR3 protein. The sample shows approximately 1,000,000 distinct CDR3 sequences, roughly 31% of them seen only once. Study-level points and caveats: The cumulative frequency of public TCR beta families distinguished individuals who carried CMV together with the relevant HLA.

This clonotype originated in a human donor in good health (CMV status not recorded). Some clones in this sample may be carry-over from other donors' samples. The sample consisted of cultured CD8+ T cells from PBMCs, taken from culture after CMV antigen stimulation. This chain joins TRBV7-9 and TRBJ1-5, with D hard to call. CDR3: CASSLKAAEAQHF. The CDR3 nucleotides are TGTGCCAGCAGCTTGAAAGCCGCTGAGGCCCAGCATTTT.